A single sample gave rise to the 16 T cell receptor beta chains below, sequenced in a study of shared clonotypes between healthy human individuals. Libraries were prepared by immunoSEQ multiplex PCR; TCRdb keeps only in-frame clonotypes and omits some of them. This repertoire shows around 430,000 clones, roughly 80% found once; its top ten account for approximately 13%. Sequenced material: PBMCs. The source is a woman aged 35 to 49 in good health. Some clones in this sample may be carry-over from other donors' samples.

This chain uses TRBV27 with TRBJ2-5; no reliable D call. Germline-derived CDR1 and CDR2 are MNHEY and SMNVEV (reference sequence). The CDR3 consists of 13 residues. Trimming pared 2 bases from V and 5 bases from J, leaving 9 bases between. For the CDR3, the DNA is TGTGCCAGCAGTTTACGACCCTGGGAGACCCAGTACTTC. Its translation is CASSLRPWETQYF.

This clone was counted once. CDR3 bases: TGTGCCAGCAGCTTGTATTCCAGGTTACAAAGTCGGGCCAACGTCCTGACTTTC. This encodes CASSLYSRLQSRANVLTF. This chain joins TRBV4-2 and TRBJ2-6; no firm D call. Germline-derived CDR1 and CDR2 are LGHNA and YNFKEQ. The length of the CDR3 is 18 residues. Trimming pared 5 bases from V and 5 bases from J, leaving 22 bases between.

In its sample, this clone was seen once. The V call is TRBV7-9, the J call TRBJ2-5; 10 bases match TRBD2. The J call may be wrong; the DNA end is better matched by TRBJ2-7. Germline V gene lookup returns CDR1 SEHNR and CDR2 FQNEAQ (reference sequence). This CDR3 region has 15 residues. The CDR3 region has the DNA TGTGCCAGCAGTTCTACTAGCGGGAATGGGTACGAGCAGTACTTC. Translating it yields CASSSTSGNGYEQYF.

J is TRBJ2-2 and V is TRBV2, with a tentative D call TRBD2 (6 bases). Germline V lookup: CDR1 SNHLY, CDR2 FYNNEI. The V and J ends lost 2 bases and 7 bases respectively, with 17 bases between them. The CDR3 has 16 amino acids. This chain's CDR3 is CASSELGRAGSGELFF. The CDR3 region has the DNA TGTGCCAGCAGTGAATTAGGCAGGGCGGGGAGCGGGGAGCTGTTTTTT.

In nucleotides, the CDR3 is TGTGCCAGCAGCTTAACTCGGACAGGGAGGGACACCGGGGAGCTGTTTTTT. Its protein is CASSLTRTGRDTGELFF. The chain carries TRBV7-3 and TRBJ2-2; the D gene is possibly TRBD1 (8 bases). Germline CDR1 is SGHTA and CDR2 is FQGTGA. Trimming pared 0 bases from V and 3 bases from J, leaving 14 bases between. The length of the CDR3 is 17 residues.

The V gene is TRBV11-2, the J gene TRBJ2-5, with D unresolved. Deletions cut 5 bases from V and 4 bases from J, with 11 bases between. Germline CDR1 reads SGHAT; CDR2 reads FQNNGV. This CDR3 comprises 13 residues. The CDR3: CASSPLLGETQYF. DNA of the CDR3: TGTGCCAGCAGCCCCCTTCTGGGAGAGACCCAGTACTTC.

The CDR3 region is CASSLRTGKTGYTF. CDR3 DNA sequence: TGTGCCAGCAGCCTCCGGACAGGGAAAACTGGCTACACCTTC. The V and J genes are TRBV7-2 and TRBJ1-2; TRBD1 aligns across 8 bases. Trimming at V came to 5 bases and at J to 7 bases, leaving 9 bases not matched to a gene. CDR1 is SGHTA, CDR2 FQGNSA, per germline. The CDR3 spans 14 residues.

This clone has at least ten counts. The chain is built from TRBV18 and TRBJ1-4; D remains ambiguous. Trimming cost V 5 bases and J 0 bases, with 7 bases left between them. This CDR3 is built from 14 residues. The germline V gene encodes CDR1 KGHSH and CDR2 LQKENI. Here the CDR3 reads CASSDTATNEKLFF. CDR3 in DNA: TGTGCCAGCTCAGACACGGCAACTAATGAAAAACTGTTTTTT. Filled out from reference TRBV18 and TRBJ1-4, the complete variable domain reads NAGVMQNPRHLVRRRGQEARLRCSPMKGHSHVYWYRQLPEEGLKFMVYLQKENIIDESGMPKERFSAEFPKEGPSILRIQQVVRGDSAAYFCASSDTATNEKLFFGSGTQLSVL.

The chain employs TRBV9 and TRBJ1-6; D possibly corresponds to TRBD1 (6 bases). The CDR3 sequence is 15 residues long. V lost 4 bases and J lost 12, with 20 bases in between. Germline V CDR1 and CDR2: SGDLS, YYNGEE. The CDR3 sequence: CASSQGIAKGVPLHF. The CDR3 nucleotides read TGTGCCAGCAGCCAAGGGATAGCGAAGGGGGTACCCCTCCACTTT.

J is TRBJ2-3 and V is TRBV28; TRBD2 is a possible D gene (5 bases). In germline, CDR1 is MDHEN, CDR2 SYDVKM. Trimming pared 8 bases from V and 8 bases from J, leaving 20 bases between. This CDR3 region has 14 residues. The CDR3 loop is CASEDPQFRGTQYF. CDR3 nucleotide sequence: TGTGCCAGCGAGGACCCCCAATTCCGGGGTACGCAGTATTTT. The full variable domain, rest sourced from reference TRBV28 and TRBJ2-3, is DVKVTQSSRYLVKRTGEKVFLECVQDMDHENMFWYRQDPGLGLRLIYFSYDVKMKEKGDIPEGYSVSREKKERFSLILESASTNQTSMYLCASEDPQFRGTQYFGPGTRLTVL.

For the CDR3, the DNA is TGTGCCAGCAGCTTGGAACCCTCCGGCCAGGGGGCAGATACGCAGTATTTT. The encoded protein is CASSLEPSGQGADTQYF. The chain has TRBV5-4 and TRBJ2-3, with 7 bases aligning to TRBD1. This CDR3 contains 17 residues. With V trimmed by 0 bases and J by 4 bases, 11 bases remained unmatched. Looked up from germline, CDR1 is SGHNT and CDR2 is YYREEE (reference sequence). Using reference TRBV5-4 and TRBJ2-3 for the parts outside the CDR3, the full variable domain is ETGVTQSPTHLIKTRGQQVTLRCSSQSGHNTVSWYQQALGQGPQFIFQYYREEENGRGNFPPRFSGLQFPNYSSELNVNALELDDSALYLCASSLEPSGQGADTQYFGPGTRLTVL.

The CDR3 reads CASTSLGMIDTQYF. In DNA, the CDR3 is TGTGCCAGCACCTCCCTCGGGATGATAGATACGCAGTATTTT. The chain recombines TRBV28 with TRBJ2-3; D is perhaps TRBD2 (5 bases). V dropped 7 bases and J dropped 5 bases, with 16 bases sitting between them. CDR3 length equals 14 residues. CDR1 and CDR2 (germline): MDHEN, SYDVKM. Using reference TRBV28 and TRBJ2-3 for the parts outside the CDR3, the full variable domain is DVKVTQSSRYLVKRTGEKVFLECVQDMDHENMFWYRQDPGLGLRLIYFSYDVKMKEKGDIPEGYSVSREKKERFSLILESASTNQTSMYLCASTSLGMIDTQYFGPGTRLTVL.

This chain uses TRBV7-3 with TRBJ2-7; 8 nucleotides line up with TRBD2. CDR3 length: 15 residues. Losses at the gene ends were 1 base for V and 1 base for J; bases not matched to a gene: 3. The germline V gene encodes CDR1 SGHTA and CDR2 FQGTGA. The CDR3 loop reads CASSLMASGSYEQYF. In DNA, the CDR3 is TGTGCCAGCAGCTTAATGGCTAGCGGGTCCTACGAGCAGTACTTC.

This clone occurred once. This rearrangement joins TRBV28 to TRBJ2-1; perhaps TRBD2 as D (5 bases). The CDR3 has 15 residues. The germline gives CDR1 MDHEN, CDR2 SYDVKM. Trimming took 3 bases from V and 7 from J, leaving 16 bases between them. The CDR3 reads CASSFPGNRANEQFF. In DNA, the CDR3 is TGTGCCAGCAGTTTTCCCGGGAATCGCGCAAATGAGCAGTTCTTC.

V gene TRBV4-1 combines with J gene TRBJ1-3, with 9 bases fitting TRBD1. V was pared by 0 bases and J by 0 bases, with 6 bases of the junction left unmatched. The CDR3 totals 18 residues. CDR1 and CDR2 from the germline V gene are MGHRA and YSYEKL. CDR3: CASSQEGTGPSSGNTIYF. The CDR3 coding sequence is TGCGCCAGCAGCCAAGAGGGGACAGGGCCTAGCTCTGGAAACACCATATATTTT.

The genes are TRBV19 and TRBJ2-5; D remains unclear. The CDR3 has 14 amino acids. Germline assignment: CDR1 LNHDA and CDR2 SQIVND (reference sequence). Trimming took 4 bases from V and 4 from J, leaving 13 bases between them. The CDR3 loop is CASSNQAWGETQYF. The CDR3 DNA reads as TGTGCCAGTAGTAACCAGGCCTGGGGAGAGACCCAGTACTTC.